This TCR beta chain came from a study of cytomegalovirus exposure and HLA in healthy donors. The overall study: Out of about 360 genotyped donors, less than 90% belonged to the Caucasian-associated ancestry cluster. Overall study results and limits: As a later analysis showed, a missense DCLRE1C variant was linked to trimming of TCR beta V- and J-genes.

Comment on this clone: Its target is not known.

PCR used 60 Vbeta primers and 13 Jbeta primers. Generated by immunoSEQ multiplex PCR, the TCRdb table keeps only in-frame clones and is missing some. This sample's clone table lists tens of thousands of clones. V shed 4 bases and J 4 bases; nucleotides not matched to a gene: 10. Per germline, CDR1 SGDLS and CDR2 YYNGEE. The CDR3 length is 15 residues. The chain employs TRBV9 and TRBJ1-1, with 7 bases that match TRBD1. The sequence derives from a woman in her thirties in good health and CMV-seronegative. Sequencing was carried out using PBMCs. The CDR3 coding sequence is TGTGCCAGCAGCCCAGGGGGTTTAGGGTTCACTGAAGCTTTCTTT. Its protein is CASSPGGLGFTEAFF.